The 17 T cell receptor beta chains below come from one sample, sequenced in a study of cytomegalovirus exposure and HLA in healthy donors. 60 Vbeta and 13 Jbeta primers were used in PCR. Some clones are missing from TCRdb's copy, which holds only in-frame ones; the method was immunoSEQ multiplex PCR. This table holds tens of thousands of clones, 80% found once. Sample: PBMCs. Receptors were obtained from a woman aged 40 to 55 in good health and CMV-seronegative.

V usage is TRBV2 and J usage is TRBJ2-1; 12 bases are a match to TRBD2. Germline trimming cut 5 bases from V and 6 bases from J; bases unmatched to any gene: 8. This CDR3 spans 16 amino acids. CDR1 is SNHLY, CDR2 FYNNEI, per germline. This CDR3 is CASSLELAGGPNEQFF. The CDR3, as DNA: TGTGCCAGCAGTCTCGAACTAGCGGGAGGCCCCAATGAGCAGTTCTTC.

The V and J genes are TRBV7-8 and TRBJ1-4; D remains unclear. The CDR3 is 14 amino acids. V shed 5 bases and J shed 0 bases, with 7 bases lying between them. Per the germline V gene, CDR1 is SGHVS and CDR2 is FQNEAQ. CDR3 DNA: TGTGCCAGCAGCACACACGCAACTAATGAAAAACTGTTTTTT. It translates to CASSTHATNEKLFF.

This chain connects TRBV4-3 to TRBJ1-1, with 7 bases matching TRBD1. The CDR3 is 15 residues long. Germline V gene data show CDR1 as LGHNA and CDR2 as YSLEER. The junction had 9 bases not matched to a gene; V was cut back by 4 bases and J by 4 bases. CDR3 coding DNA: TGCGCCAGCAGCCGAGGGGGCACCCGAGCCACTGAAGCTTTCTTT. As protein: CASSRGGTRATEAFF.

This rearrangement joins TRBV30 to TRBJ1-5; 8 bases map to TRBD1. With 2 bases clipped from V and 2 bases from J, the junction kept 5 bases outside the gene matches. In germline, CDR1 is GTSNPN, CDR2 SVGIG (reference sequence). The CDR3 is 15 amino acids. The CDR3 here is CAWSLGQGGNQPQHF. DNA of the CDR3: TGTGCCTGGAGTTTAGGACAGGGAGGCAATCAGCCCCAGCATTTT.

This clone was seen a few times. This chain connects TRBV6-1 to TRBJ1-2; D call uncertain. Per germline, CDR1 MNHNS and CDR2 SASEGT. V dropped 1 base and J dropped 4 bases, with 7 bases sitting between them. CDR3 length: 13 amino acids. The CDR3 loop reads CASSEDSFYGYTF. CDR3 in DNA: TGTGCCAGCAGTGAAGACAGCTTCTATGGCTACACCTTC.

The CDR3 loop reads CASSFRQGRSYEQYF. The CDR3 DNA follows: TGTGCCAGCAGTTTTAGGCAGGGTAGATCCTACGAGCAGTACTTC. This chain links TRBV27 with TRBJ2-7; tentatively, D is TRBD1 (5 bases). The ends were cut back, 3 bases at V and 1 base at J, with 13 bases in the middle. The germline gives CDR1 MNHEY, CDR2 SMNVEV (reference sequence). There are 15 residues in the CDR3.

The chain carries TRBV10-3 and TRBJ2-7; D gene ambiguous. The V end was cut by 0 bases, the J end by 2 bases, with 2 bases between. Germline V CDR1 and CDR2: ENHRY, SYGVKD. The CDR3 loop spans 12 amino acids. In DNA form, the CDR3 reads TGTGCCATCAGTGAGTCCGCCTACGAGCAGTACTTC. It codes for CAISESAYEQYF.

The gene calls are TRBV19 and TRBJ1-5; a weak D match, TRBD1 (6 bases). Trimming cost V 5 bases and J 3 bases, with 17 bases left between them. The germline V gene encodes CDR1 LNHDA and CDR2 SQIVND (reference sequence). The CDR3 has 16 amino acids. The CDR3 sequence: CASSVGQYSFNQPQHF. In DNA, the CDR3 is TGTGCCAGTAGTGTCGGACAGTATTCCTTCAATCAGCCCCAGCATTTT.

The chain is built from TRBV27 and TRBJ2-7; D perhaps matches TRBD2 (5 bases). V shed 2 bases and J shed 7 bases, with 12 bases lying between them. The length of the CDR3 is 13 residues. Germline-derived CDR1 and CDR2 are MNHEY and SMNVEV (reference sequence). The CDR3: CASSLTGVREQYF. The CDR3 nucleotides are TGTGCCAGCAGTTTAACCGGGGTAAGGGAGCAGTACTTC.

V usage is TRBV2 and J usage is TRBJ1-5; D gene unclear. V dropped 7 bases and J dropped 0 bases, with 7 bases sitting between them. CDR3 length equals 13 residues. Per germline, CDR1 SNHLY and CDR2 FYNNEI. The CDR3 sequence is CASKGDSNQPQHF. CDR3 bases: TGTGCCAGCAAGGGAGATAGCAATCAGCCCCAGCATTTT.

The DNA for the CDR3 is TGTGCCAGCATCCTCAATGGGGGCCTCAACACCGGGGAGCTGTTTTTT. Translation gives CASILNGGLNTGELFF. The V and J genes are TRBV7-9 and TRBJ2-2; a possible D gene is TRBD1 (6 bases). This CDR3 has 16 residues. V lost 7 bases and J 2 bases, leaving 17 bases between the germline ends. Germline V gives CDR1 SEHNR, CDR2 FQNEAQ (reference sequence).

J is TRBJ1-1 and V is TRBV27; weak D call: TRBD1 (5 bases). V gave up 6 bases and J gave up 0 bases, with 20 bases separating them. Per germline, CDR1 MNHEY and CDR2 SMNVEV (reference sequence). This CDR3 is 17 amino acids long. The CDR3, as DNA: TGTGCCAGCAGCCCCCTAACGGTTTGGGGCATGAACACTGAAGCTTTCTTT. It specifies CASSPLTVWGMNTEAFF.

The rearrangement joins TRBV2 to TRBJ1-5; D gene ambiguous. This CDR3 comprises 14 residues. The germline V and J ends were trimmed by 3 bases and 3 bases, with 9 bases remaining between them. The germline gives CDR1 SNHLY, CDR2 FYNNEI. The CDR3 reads CASSDRGVNQPQHF. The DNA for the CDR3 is TGTGCCAGCAGTGATAGAGGAGTCAATCAGCCCCAGCATTTT. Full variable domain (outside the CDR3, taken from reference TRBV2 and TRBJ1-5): EPEVTQTPSHQVTQMGQEVILRCVPISNHLYFYWYRQILGQKVEFLVSFYNNEISEKSEIFDDQFSVERPDGSNFTLKIRSTKLEDSAMYFCASSDRGVNQPQHFGDGTRLSIL.

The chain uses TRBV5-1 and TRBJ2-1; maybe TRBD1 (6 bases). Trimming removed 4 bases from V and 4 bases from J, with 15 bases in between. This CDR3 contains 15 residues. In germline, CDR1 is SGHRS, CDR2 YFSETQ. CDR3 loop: CASSTGQTEYNEQFF. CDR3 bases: TGCGCCAGCAGCACGGGACAAACAGAATACAATGAGCAGTTCTTC.

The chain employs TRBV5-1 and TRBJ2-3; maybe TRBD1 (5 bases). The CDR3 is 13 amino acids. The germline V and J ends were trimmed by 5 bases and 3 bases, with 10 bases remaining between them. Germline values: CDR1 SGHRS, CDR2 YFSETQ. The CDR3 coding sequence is TGCGCCAGCAGTCCTACAGGTACAGATACGCAGTATTTT. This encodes CASSPTGTDTQYF.

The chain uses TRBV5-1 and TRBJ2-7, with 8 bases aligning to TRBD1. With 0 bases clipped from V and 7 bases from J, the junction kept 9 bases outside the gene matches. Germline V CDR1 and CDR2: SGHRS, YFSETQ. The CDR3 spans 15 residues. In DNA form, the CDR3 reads TGCGCCAGCAGCTTGGCTTCAGGGGGCGAATGGGAGCAGTACTTC. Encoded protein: CASSLASGGEWEQYF. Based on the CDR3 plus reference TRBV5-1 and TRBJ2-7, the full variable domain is KAGVTQTPRYLIKTRGQQVTLSCSPISGHRSVSWYQQTPGQGLQFLFEYFSETQRNKGNFPGRFSGRQFSNSRSEMNVSTLELGDSALYLCASSLASGGEWEQYFGPGTRLTVT.

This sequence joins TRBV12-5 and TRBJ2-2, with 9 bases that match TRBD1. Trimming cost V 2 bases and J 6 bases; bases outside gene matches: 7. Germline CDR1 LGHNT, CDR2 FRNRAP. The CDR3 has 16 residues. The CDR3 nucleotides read TGTGCTAGTGGTTTGCCCGGGACAGGGTTTTCCGGGGAGCTGTTTTTT. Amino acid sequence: CASGLPGTGFSGELFF.